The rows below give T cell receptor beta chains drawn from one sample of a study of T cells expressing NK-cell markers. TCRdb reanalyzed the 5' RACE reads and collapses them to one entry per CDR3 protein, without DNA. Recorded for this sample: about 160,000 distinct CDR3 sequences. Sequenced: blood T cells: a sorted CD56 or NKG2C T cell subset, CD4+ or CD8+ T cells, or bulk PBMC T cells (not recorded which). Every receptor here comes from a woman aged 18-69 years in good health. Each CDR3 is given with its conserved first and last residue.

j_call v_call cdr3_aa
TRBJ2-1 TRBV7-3 CASSLRREGEQFF
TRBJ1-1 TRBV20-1 CSARDSVSEAFF
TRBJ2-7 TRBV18 CASSPLLAGDYEQYF
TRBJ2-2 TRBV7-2 CASSSSGGANTGELFF
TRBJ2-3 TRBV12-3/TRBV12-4 CASSRQGLSTDTQYF
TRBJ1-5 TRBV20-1 CSARSRFSGPYSNQPQHF
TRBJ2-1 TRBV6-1 CASSRLAGVIYNEQFF
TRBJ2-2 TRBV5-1 CASSPDPSGSDTGELFF
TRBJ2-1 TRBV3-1 CASSQRLAGEGNEQFF
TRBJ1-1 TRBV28 CASSPRTGLNTEAFF
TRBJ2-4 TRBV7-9 CASSGMGTGVQYF
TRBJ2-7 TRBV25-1 CASSELEGRGSYEQYF